This TCR beta chain came from a study of Graves' ophthalmopathy and Graves' hyperthyroidism. Study outcomes and limitations: Most clonotypes expanded in thyroid above 0.001 frequency were present in blood too. Researchers report that a 13-signature model separated ophthalmopathy from stable hyperthyroidism, posting roughly 90% sensitivity and 65% to 82% specificity.

TCR beta CDR3 regions were amplified from RNA transcripts. The authors performed first-round RT-PCR with HTBI primers and then a second-round multiplex PCR. MiXCR was run by TCRdb on the multiplex PCR reads, yielding one entry per CDR3 protein. The table records over a million distinct CDR3 sequences, about 38% of them present only once. This clonotype was found a few times. Its antigen is unknown. Hyperthyroidism patients, all newly diagnosed, had under 2 months' duration and ages of 18 to 65. Excluded: other autoimmune disease, uncontrolled infection, pregnancy or lactation. The CDR3 covers 13 residues. From germline, CDR1 is MNHEY and CDR2 SVGAGI. Trimming removed 2 bases at V and 2 bases at J, with 4 bases between.

Input material: peripheral blood or thyroid tissue (not recorded which). This chain links TRBV6-5 with TRBJ1-5, with D uncertain. The TCR comes from an adult man with Graves' hyperthyroidism. CDR3 residues: CASSYKGNQPQHF. The CDR3 bases are TGTGCCAGCAGTTACAAAGGCAATCAGCCCCAGCATTTT.